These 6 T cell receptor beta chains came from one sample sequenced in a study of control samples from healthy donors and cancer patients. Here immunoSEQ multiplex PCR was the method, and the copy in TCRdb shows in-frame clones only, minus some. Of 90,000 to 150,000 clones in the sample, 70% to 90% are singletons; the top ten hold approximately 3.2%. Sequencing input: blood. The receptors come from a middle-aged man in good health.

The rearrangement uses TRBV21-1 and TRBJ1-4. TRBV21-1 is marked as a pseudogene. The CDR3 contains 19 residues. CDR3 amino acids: CASSKTSSRGGETNEKLFF. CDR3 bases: TGTGCCAGCAGCAAAACGTCTTCCAGGGGGGGGGAAACTAATGAAAAACTGTTTTTT.

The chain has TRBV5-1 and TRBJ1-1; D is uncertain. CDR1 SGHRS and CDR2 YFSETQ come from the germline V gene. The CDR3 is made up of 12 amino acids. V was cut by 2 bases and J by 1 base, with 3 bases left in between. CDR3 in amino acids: CASSFSNTEAFF. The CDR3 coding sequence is TGCGCCAGCAGCTTCTCGAACACTGAAGCTTTCTTT.

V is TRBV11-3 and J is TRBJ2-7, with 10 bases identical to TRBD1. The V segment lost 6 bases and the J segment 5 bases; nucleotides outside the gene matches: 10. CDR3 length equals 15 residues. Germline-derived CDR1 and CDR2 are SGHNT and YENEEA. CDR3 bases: TGTGCCAGCAGGCTCCGGGACAGGGGTTATGACGAGCAGTACTTC. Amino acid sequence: CASRLRDRGYDEQYF.

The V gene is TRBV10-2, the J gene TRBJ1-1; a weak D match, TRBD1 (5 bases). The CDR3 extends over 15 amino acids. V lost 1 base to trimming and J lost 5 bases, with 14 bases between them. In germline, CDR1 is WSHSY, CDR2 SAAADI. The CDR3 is CASSEYVSGRTEAFF. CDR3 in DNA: TGCGCCAGCAGTGAGTACGTATCAGGGCGGACTGAAGCTTTCTTT.

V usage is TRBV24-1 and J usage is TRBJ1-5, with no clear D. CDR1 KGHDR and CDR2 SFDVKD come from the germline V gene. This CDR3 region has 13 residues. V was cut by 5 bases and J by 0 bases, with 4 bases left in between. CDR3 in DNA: TGTGCCACCAGTGGTTATAGCAATCAGCCCCAGCATTTT. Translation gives CATSGYSNQPQHF.

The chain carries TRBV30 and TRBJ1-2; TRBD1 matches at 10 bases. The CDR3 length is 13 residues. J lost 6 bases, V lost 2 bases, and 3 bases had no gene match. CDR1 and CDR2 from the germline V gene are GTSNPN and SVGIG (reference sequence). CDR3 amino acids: CAWSSGTGDGYTF. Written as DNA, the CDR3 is TGTGCCTGGAGTTCCGGGACAGGGGATGGCTACACCTTC.